A selection of T cell receptor beta chains follows, all from one sample in a study of T cell responses to AZD1222 COVID-19 vaccine. Clones were read by immunoSEQ multiplex PCR, and TCRdb kept only the in-frame ones, dropping some. The sample has 90,000 to 120,000 clones, around 90% seen once; the top ten hold about 5%. The sample here was peripheral blood, taken 28 days after the second AZD1222 dose. The receptors stem from an adult who received the AZD1222 COVID-19 vaccine. The CDR3 runs from the conserved cysteine through the conserved F or W. A D gene is named only where the DNA matches it firmly. Where a row states a size, it is once, few, many or the class of an expanded clone; other rows omit it.

clone size: few
D gene: .
V gene: TRBV6-1
J gene: TRBJ1-2
CDR3 DNA: TGTGCCAGCAGTGAAGGACGGACCGTTTATAACTATGGCTACACCTTC
CDR3 protein: CASSEGRTVYNYGYTF

clone size: .
D gene: .
V gene: TRBV29-1
J gene: TRBJ2-1
CDR3 DNA: TGCAGCGTTGAAGACCAGACAGGAGCCTACAATGAGCAGTTCTTC
CDR3 protein: CSVEDQTGAYNEQFF

clone size: .
D gene: .
V gene: TRBV6-5
J gene: TRBJ1-4
CDR3 DNA: .
CDR3 protein: CASSSSTGGNEKLFF

clone size: .
D gene: .
V gene: TRBV6-5
J gene: TRBJ2-1
CDR3 DNA: TGTGCCAGCAACCCTCGGGCTAGCGCTAATGAGCAGTTCTTC
CDR3 protein: CASNPRASANEQFF

clone size: .
D gene: TRBD2
V gene: TRBV3-1/TRBV3-2
J gene: TRBJ2-7
CDR3 DNA: TGTGCCAGCAGCCAAGGGGGACTAGCGGGGGAGCAGTACTTC
CDR3 protein: CASSQGGLAGEQYF

clone size: .
D gene: .
V gene: TRBV7-2
J gene: TRBJ2-7
CDR3 DNA: TGTGCCAGCAGCTTTACAAACGAGCAGTACTTC
CDR3 protein: CASSFTNEQYF

clone size: .
D gene: .
V gene: TRBV28
J gene: TRBJ2-7
CDR3 DNA: TGTGCCAGCAGTTTGGCACAGGGAATCTCCTACGAGCAGTACTTC
CDR3 protein: CASSLAQGISYEQYF

clone size: .
D gene: TRBD1
V gene: TRBV11-2
J gene: TRBJ1-2
CDR3 DNA: TGTGCCAGCAGCGCCCGACAGGGTACCATCTATGGCTACACCTTC
CDR3 protein: CASSARQGTIYGYTF

clone size: few
D gene: .
V gene: TRBV28
J gene: TRBJ1-5
CDR3 DNA: TGTGCCAGCAGAAACGCAGGGGGCAATCAGCCCCAGCATTTT
CDR3 protein: CASRNAGGNQPQHF

clone size: .
D gene: .
V gene: TRBV7-2
J gene: TRBJ2-3
CDR3 DNA: TGTGCCAGCAGCTTAGAGGGCCGATTCACAGATACGCAGTATTTT
CDR3 protein: CASSLEGRFTDTQYF

clone size: once
D gene: .
V gene: TRBV5-1
J gene: TRBJ2-1
CDR3 DNA: TGCGCCAGCACCCTCTTTGGTGAGCAGTTCTTC
CDR3 protein: CASTLFGEQFF

clone size: .
D gene: .
V gene: TRBV27
J gene: TRBJ2-2
CDR3 DNA: TGTGCCAGCAGTCCCTCTCATTCAGGCTTTTATAGGGAGCTGTTTTTT
CDR3 protein: CASSPSHSGFYRELFF

clone size: .
D gene: .
V gene: TRBV5-4
J gene: TRBJ2-7
CDR3 DNA: TGTGCCAGCAGCCCCCCCGGGGCCCCCTACGAGCAGTACTTC
CDR3 protein: CASSPPGAPYEQYF

clone size: few
D gene: TRBD1
V gene: TRBV7-6
J gene: TRBJ1-5
CDR3 DNA: TGTGCCAGCAGCCCGGGGACAGGGGGCGCGAATCAGCCCCAGCATTTT
CDR3 protein: CASSPGTGGANQPQHF

clone size: .
D gene: .
V gene: TRBV25-1
J gene: TRBJ2-3
CDR3 DNA: TGTGCCAGCAGTCCCATCTTGGGGGCAAATACGCAGTATTTT
CDR3 protein: CASSPILGANTQYF

clone size: .
D gene: .
V gene: TRBV10-1
J gene: TRBJ2-3
CDR3 DNA: TGCGCCAGCAGTGGGTCCTCGGATACGCAGTATTTT
CDR3 protein: CASSGSSDTQYF

clone size: .
D gene: TRBD1
V gene: TRBV5-1
J gene: TRBJ1-1
CDR3 DNA: TGCGCCAGCAGCTCAGCAGACAGGGGGGTCGCTTTCTTT
CDR3 protein: CASSSADRGVAFF

clone size: .
D gene: TRBD1
V gene: TRBV6-5
J gene: TRBJ1-2
CDR3 DNA: TGTGCCAGCAGCCGGGACAGGGTGAGGGGCGGCTACACCTTC
CDR3 protein: CASSRDRVRGGYTF

clone size: once
D gene: .
V gene: TRBV6-2/TRBV6-3
J gene: TRBJ1-4
CDR3 DNA: TGTGCCAGCAGTTATCGGATTGGCGGTGAAAAACTGTTTTTT
CDR3 protein: CASSYRIGGEKLFF

clone size: .
D gene: TRBD1
V gene: TRBV27
J gene: TRBJ2-3
CDR3 DNA: TGTGCCAGCAGTTTAGACAGGGGTAGCACAGATACGCAGTATTTT
CDR3 protein: CASSLDRGSTDTQYF

clone size: .
D gene: .
V gene: TRBV18
J gene: TRBJ1-5
CDR3 DNA: TGTGCCAGCTCACCCTCGACAGCTTTCCATAGCAATCAGCCCCAGCATTTT
CDR3 protein: CASSPSTAFHSNQPQHF

clone size: .
D gene: .
V gene: TRBV4-3
J gene: TRBJ1-1
CDR3 DNA: TGCGCCAGCAGCTCCGGGGGGGGGACTGAAGCTTTCTTT
CDR3 protein: CASSSGGGTEAFF

clone size: .
D gene: TRBD1
V gene: TRBV18
J gene: TRBJ1-3
CDR3 DNA: TGTGCCAGCTCACCACGGGCTCAGGGGACAGGGTCTGGAAACACCATATATTTT
CDR3 protein: CASSPRAQGTGSGNTIYF

clone size: .
D gene: TRBD2
V gene: TRBV5-4
J gene: TRBJ2-7
CDR3 DNA: TGTGCCAGCACCTCCGGGGGGTCCGGGGGGACCTACGAGCAGTACTTC
CDR3 protein: CASTSGGSGGTYEQYF

clone size: .
D gene: .
V gene: TRBV4-2
J gene: TRBJ2-7
CDR3 DNA: TGTGCCAGCAGCCAAGGCGCAGGAGATGAGGCATACGAGCAGTACTTC
CDR3 protein: CASSQGAGDEAYEQYF

clone size: .
D gene: TRBD1
V gene: TRBV28
J gene: TRBJ2-3
CDR3 DNA: TGTGCCAGCAGTCAAACAGGGGGCGGCACAGATACGCAGTATTTT
CDR3 protein: CASSQTGGGTDTQYF

clone size: .
D gene: .
V gene: TRBV12-3/TRBV12-4
J gene: TRBJ1-1
CDR3 DNA: TGTGCCAGCACCCGGACCGTGAACACTGAAGCTTTCTTT
CDR3 protein: CASTRTVNTEAFF

clone size: .
D gene: .
V gene: TRBV2
J gene: TRBJ2-5
CDR3 DNA: TGTGCCAGCAGTGAAGGGGGGACCCAGTACTTC
CDR3 protein: CASSEGGTQYF